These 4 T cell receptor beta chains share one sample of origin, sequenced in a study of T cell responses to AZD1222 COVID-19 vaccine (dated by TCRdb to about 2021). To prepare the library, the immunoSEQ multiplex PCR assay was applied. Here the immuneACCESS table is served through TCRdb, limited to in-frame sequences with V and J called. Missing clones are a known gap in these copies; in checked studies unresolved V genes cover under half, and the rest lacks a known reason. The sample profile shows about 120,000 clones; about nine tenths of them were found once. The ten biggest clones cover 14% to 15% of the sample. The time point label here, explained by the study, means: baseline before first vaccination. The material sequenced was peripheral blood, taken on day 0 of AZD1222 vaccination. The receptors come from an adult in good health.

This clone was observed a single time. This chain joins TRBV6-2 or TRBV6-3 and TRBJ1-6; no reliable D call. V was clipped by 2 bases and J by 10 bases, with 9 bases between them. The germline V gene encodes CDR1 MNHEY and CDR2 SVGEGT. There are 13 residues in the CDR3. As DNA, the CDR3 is TGTGCCAGCAGTTACCGACGGGAGTCACCCCTCCACTTT. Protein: CASSYRRESPLHF.

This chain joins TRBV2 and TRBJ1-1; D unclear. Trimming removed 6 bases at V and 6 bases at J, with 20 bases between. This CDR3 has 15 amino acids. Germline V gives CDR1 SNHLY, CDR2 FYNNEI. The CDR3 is CASRDQTGRTPEAFF. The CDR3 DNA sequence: TGTGCCAGCAGGGACCAGACGGGCAGAACCCCTGAAGCTTTCTTT. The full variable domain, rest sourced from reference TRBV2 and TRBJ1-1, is EPEVTQTPSHQVTQMGQEVILRCVPISNHLYFYWYRQILGQKVEFLVSFYNNEISEKSEIFDDQFSVERPDGSNFTLKIRSTKLEDSAMYFCASRDQTGRTPEAFFGQGTRLTVV.

The CDR3, as DNA: TGTGCCAGTAAGTTGACAGGGACCTACGAGCAGTACTTC. Protein sequence: CASKLTGTYEQYF. The J gene is TRBJ2-7, the V gene TRBV28; TRBD1 aligns across 7 bases. Trimming removed 9 bases from V and 2 bases from J; junction bases left unmatched: 7. Germline assignment: CDR1 MDHEN and CDR2 SYDVKM. This CDR3 has 13 residues.

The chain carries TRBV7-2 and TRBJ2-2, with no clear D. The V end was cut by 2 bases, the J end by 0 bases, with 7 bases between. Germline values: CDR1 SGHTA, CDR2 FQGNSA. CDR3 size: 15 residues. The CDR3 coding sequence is TGTGCCAGCAGCTTACTGCGCGCGAACACCGGGGAGCTGTTTTTT. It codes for CASSLLRANTGELFF.